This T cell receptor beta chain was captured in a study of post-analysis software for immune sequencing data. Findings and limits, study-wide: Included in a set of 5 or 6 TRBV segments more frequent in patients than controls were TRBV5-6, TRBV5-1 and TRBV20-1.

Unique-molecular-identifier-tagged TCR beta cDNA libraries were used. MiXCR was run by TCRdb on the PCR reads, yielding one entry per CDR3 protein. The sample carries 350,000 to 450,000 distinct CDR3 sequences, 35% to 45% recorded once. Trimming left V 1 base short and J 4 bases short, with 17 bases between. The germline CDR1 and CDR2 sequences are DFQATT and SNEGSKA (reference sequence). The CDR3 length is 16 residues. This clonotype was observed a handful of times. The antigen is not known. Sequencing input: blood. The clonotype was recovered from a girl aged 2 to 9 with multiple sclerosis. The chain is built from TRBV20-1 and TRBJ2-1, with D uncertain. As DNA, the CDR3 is TGCAGTGCTAGAGTAAAACTGGCCCTGACATACAATGAGCAGTTCTTC. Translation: CSARVKLALTYNEQFF.